Listed below are T cell receptor beta chains from one sample, sequenced in a study of graft-versus-host responses after intestinal transplantation. Data came from immunoSEQ multiplex PCR; TCRdb stores just in-frame clones and leaves some out. The sample has roughly 9,900 clones; 94% are singletons. This specimen was PBMCs, taken 8 days after intestinal transplant. Source of these receptors: a human patient who received an intestinal transplant, so some T cells may come from the graft donor. The CDR3 runs from the conserved cysteine through the conserved F or W.

v_call cdr3_aa
TRBV7-9 CASSFGQAEQYF
TRBV28 CASFGGYGYTF
TRBV28 CASSYQETQYF
TRBV28 CASSPGRLGDTQYF
TRBV15 CATSMGWNTGELFF
TRBV27 CASSLSRGLWGEADEKLFF
TRBV11-2 CASSFGRRYTGELFF
TRBV7-9 CASSRLTSGSGDEQFF
TRBV6-5 CASRSGPNSPLHF
TRBV27 CASSPGTGVVHEQFF
TRBV11-1 CASSLVTAGDEQFF
TRBV27 CASSPTGANYEQYF
TRBV6-6 CASRGGVTYNEQFF
TRBV7-3 CASSSRLAGRDTQYF
TRBV28 CASSLRDRGETQYF
TRBV28 CASSLGGSGNTIYF
TRBV4-1 CASSQETSSPLHF
TRBV19 CASSIVAGGNTEAFF
TRBV6-1 CASGGFYNEQFF
TRBV7-6 CASSLRDPAYNEQFF
TRBV27 CATTSGTGVFYEQFF